This T cell receptor beta chain stems from a study of control samples from healthy donors and cancer patients. This CDR3 is 14 amino acids long. Germline CDR1 is SGHRS and CDR2 is YFSETQ. Trimming shortened V by 0 bases and J by 1 base, and 7 bases separated the two germline ends. Profiling relied on immunoSEQ multiplex PCR, and the TCRdb table lists in-frame clones only, not all of them. The data hold 140,000 or so clones, with 85% to 95% observed a single time. Source material: PBMCs. The TCR sequence derives from a man in his fifties or sixties with colorectal cancer. The rearrangement joins TRBV5-1 to TRBJ1-1; no clear D. CDR3 DNA sequence: TGCGCCAGCAGCTTGGTCCTCGAGAACACTGAAGCTTTCTTT. Translation gives CASSLVLENTEAFF.